One TCR beta chain is described in this entry. The sample is drawn from a study of blood T cell repertoires in COVID-19. Method: immunoSEQ multiplex PCR; TCRdb's copy keeps in-frame clones and lacks some. The profile shows a few hundred thousand clones, 89% of them singletons. Germline V gene sequence: CDR1 MNHEY, CDR2 SVGAGI. V shed 5 bases and J 5 bases; nucleotides not matched to a gene: 7. CDR3 length equals 14 residues. This receptor was identified in a woman aged 55-75 years with acute or convalescent COVID-19. The rearrangement uses TRBV6-5 and TRBJ1-2; 8 bases are shared with TRBD1. Sequenced input: peripheral blood. The CDR3 region has the DNA TGTGCCAGCAGTCAACCAGGGGGCACTTATGGCTACACCTTC. This sequence encodes CASSQPGGTYGYTF.